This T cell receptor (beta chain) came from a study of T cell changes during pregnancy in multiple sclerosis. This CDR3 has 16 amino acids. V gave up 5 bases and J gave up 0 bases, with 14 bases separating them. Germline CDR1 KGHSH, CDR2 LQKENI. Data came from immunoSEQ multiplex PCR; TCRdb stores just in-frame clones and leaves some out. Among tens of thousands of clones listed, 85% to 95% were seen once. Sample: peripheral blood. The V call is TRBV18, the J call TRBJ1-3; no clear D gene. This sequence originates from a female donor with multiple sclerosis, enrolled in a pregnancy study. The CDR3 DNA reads TGTGCCAGCTCAGCGGACGGATTTAGCTCTGGAAACACCATATATTTT. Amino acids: CASSADGFSSGNTIYF.